Presented here are 24 T cell receptor beta chains from one specimen sequenced in a study of T cell repertoires in cytomegalovirus infection. Antigen specificity for these receptors is unknown. TCRdb fed the reads into MiXCR, producing one record per CDR3 protein. There are 40,000 to 55,000 distinct CDR3 sequences in the sample; over 20% occur only once, and about 87% lies in the top ten. Sequencing was performed on CD8+ T cells from cultured PBMCs, taken from culture after CMV antigen stimulation. All receptors come from a human donor in good health (CMV status not recorded). Some clones in this sample may be carry-over from other donors' samples.

The CDR3 reads CASSEGSKTQYF. CDR3 in DNA: TGTGCCAGCAGTGAAGGGAGTAAAACGCAGTATTTT. The rearrangement links TRBV2 to TRBJ2-3; D not certain. Trimming removed 1 base at V and 9 bases at J, with 8 bases between. The CDR3 covers 12 residues. Per germline, CDR1 SNHLY and CDR2 FYNNEI.

This clonotype was counted a few times. This chain links TRBV27 with TRBJ2-1, with unresolved D. This CDR3 contains 14 residues. V lost 4 bases and J lost 5, with 12 bases in between. From germline, CDR1 is MNHEY and CDR2 SMNVEV (reference sequence). CDR3 in amino acids: CASSSWTPNNEQFF. As DNA, the CDR3 is TGTGCCAGCAGTTCCTGGACCCCTAACAATGAGCAGTTCTTC.

This clonotype was detected a few times. The chain joins TRBV7-2 to TRBJ2-1; the D is unclear. This CDR3 contains 15 residues. The germline V gene has CDR1 SGHTA and CDR2 FQGNSA. Between the trimmed V and J ends, which lost 1 base and 2 bases, there was a span of 9 bases. CDR3 bases: TGTGCCAGCAGCTTAGGGGCGGCCACCTACAATGAGCAGTTCTTC. Translation gives CASSLGAATYNEQFF. Complete variable domain (other parts from reference TRBV7-2 and TRBJ2-1): GAGVSQSPSNKVTEKGKDVELRCDPISGHTALYWYRQSLGQGLEFLIYFQGNSAPDKSGLPSDRFSAERTGGSVSTLTIQRTQQEDSAVYLCASSLGAATYNEQFFGPGTRLTVL.

This clonotype appeared a few times. V gene TRBV20-1 combines with J gene TRBJ2-1, with 8 bases aligning to TRBD2. Germline lookup yields CDR1 DFQATT and CDR2 SNEGSKA (reference sequence). The length of the CDR3 is 14 residues. J lost 4 bases, V lost 6 bases, and 8 bases had no gene match. CDR3 sequence (DNA): TGCAGTGCCCAAAGCGGGAGAAAATACAATGAGCAGTTCTTC. Residues: CSAQSGRKYNEQFF.

V is TRBV6-1 and J is TRBJ1-6, with 7 bases lining up with TRBD1. Germline assignment: CDR1 MNHNS and CDR2 SASEGT. The CDR3 is 19 residues long. V shed 2 bases and J 3 bases; nucleotides not matched to a gene: 13. The CDR3 DNA reads as TGTGCCAGCAGTGAAATCGGTGGGACAGCTCCCTACTATAATTCACCCCTCCACTTT. It codes for CASSEIGGTAPYYNSPLHF.

This clonotype was counted only a few times. The J gene is TRBJ2-1, the V gene TRBV6-5; possibly TRBD1 for D (5 bases). This CDR3 comprises 14 residues. Between the trimmed V and J ends, which lost 4 bases and 5 bases, there was a span of 12 bases. Germline CDR1 MNHEY, CDR2 SVGAGI. The CDR3 DNA sequence: TGTGCCAGCAGTTCAACGGACACACACAATGAGCAGTTCTTC. It codes for CASSSTDTHNEQFF.

The CDR3 sequence: CATSIGTGTYEQYF. Here the CDR3 DNA reads TGTGCCACCAGCATAGGGACAGGGACCTACGAGCAGTACTTC. V and J are TRBV15 and TRBJ2-7, with 9 bases that match TRBD1. Germline trimming cut 4 bases from V and 2 bases from J; bases unmatched to any gene: 3. CDR1 is LNHNV and CDR2 is YYDKDF in the germline V gene (reference sequence). The CDR3 runs to 14 residues.

The chain carries TRBV4-1 and TRBJ2-7; 8 nucleotides match TRBD2. Losses at the gene ends were 0 bases for V and 2 bases for J; bases not matched to a gene: 6. Germline V CDR1 and CDR2: MGHRA, YSYEKL. The CDR3 spans 16 residues. CDR3 bases: TGCGCCAGCAGCCAAGAGTTTCCGGGAGGGACCTACGAGCAGTACTTC. Translation: CASSQEFPGGTYEQYF.

The V and J genes are TRBV6-5 and TRBJ2-4; weak D call: TRBD1 (5 bases). The CDR3 consists of 15 residues. CDR1 and CDR2 from the germline V gene are MNHEY and SVGAGI. V was trimmed by 2 bases and J by 13 bases, leaving 21 bases between them. Here the CDR3 reads CASSYVAGSKNRQYF. The CDR3 region has the DNA TGTGCCAGCAGTTACGTGGCAGGGTCCAAAAACAGGCAGTACTTC.

This clonotype was recorded a few times. J is TRBJ2-1 and V is TRBV7-9, with D possibly TRBD1 on 6 matching bases. Trimming took 5 bases from V and 7 from J, leaving 18 bases between them. The CDR3 covers 15 residues. Germline V gene sequence: CDR1 SEHNR, CDR2 FQNEAQ (reference sequence). The DNA for the CDR3 is TGTGCCAGCAGCCCATGGACAGAGGGTGGTAATGAGCAGTTCTTC. Translated, it gives CASSPWTEGGNEQFF.

The chain is built from TRBV7-9 and TRBJ2-7, with D possibly matching TRBD2 (6 bases). Germline V gene lookup returns CDR1 SEHNR and CDR2 FQNEAQ (reference sequence). The ends were cut back, 7 bases at V and 3 bases at J, with 28 bases in the middle. There are 18 residues in the CDR3. The CDR3 is CASTPTGVGWVSVYEQYF. CDR3 DNA sequence: TGTGCCAGCACCCCGACGGGGGTTGGTTGGGTCTCGGTCTACGAGCAGTACTTC.

This clonotype was seen a handful of times. The V gene is TRBV6-2 or TRBV6-3, the J gene TRBJ2-1; either TRBD1 or TRBD2 may supply D (6 bases each). With 0 bases removed from V and 4 bases from J, the gap between germline ends came to 13 bases. Germline V gene data show CDR1 as MNHEY and CDR2 as SVGEGT. CDR3 size: 16 residues. The CDR3 DNA sequence: TGTGCCAGCAGTTACTCGAAGGGGGGCCTTTACAATGAGCAGTTCTTC. Protein sequence: CASSYSKGGLYNEQFF.

This clonotype was observed a handful of times. The chain is built from TRBV27 and TRBJ2-2; unclear D gene. The germline CDR1 and CDR2 sequences are MNHEY and SMNVEV (reference sequence). V was cut by 7 bases and J by 5 bases, with 8 bases left in between. This CDR3 is 12 amino acids long. CDR3 sequence: CASNSGTGELFF. CDR3 sequence (DNA): TGTGCCAGCAACAGTGGTACCGGGGAGCTGTTTTTT.

This clonotype was seen more than once but under ten times. V and J are TRBV7-2 and TRBJ2-7; 8 bases are shared with TRBD1. V shed 5 bases, J shed 1 base, and the junction held 7 bases outside the gene matches. Germline V gene data show CDR1 as SGHTA and CDR2 as FQGNSA. This CDR3 comprises 15 residues. CDR3 nucleotide sequence: TGTGCCAGCAGCGCCCGGACAGGGATTTCCTACGAGCAGTACTTC. Encoded protein: CASSARTGISYEQYF. The complete variable domain, with remaining parts taken from reference TRBV7-2 and TRBJ2-7, reads GAGVSQSPSNKVTEKGKDVELRCDPISGHTALYWYRQSLGQGLEFLIYFQGNSAPDKSGLPSDRFSAERTGGSVSTLTIQRTQQEDSAVYLCASSARTGISYEQYFGPGTRLTVT.

The chain joins TRBV6-1 to TRBJ1-4; 7 nucleotides agree with TRBD1. The CDR3 loop spans 15 amino acids. Germline V gene sequence: CDR1 MNHNS, CDR2 SASEGT. Unmatched junction bases numbered 6, after V lost 2 bases and J lost 6 bases. The CDR3 DNA sequence: TGTGCCAGCAGTGAATTCCCCGGACAGGATGAAAAACTGTTTTTT. Its translation is CASSEFPGQDEKLFF.

This chain uses TRBV7-6 with TRBJ2-5; D remains unclear. The length of the CDR3 is 13 residues. Trimming shortened V by 2 bases and J by 1 base, and 5 bases separated the two germline ends. CDR1 and CDR2 (germline): SGHVS, FNYEAQ. CDR3 nucleotide sequence: TGTGCCAGCAGCTTATTCGTCCAAGAGACCCAGTACTTC. This codes for CASSLFVQETQYF. The whole variable domain, remainder taken from reference TRBV7-6 and TRBJ2-5, is GAGVSQSPRYKVTKRGQDVALRCDPISGHVSLYWYRQALGQGPEFLTYFNYEAQQDKSGLPNDRFSAERPEGSISTLTIQRTEQRDSAMYRCASSLFVQETQYFGPGTRLLVL.

This clonotype was observed a handful of times. This chain uses TRBV27 with TRBJ2-3, with a possible D match to TRBD2 (5 bases). The CDR3 sequence is 15 residues long. V shed 7 bases and J shed 4 bases, with 18 bases lying between them. Germline V gene lookup returns CDR1 MNHEY and CDR2 SMNVEV (reference sequence). The CDR3 nucleotides read TGTGCCAGCAAACCGGGATCCCCTATCGCAGATACGCAGTATTTT. It is translated as CASKPGSPIADTQYF.

This clonotype was detected only a few times. The chain has TRBV5-6 and TRBJ1-1; D is uncertain. Trimming cost V 0 bases and J 4 bases, with 10 bases left between them. This CDR3 comprises 14 residues. From germline, CDR1 is SGHDT and CDR2 YYEEEE. Here the CDR3 DNA reads TGTGCCAGCAGCTTGGGGACCGCGACCACTGAAGCTTTCTTT. It codes for CASSLGTATTEAFF. The full variable domain, with the rest looked up from reference TRBV5-6 and TRBJ1-1, is DAGVTQSPTHLIKTRGQQVTLRCSPKSGHDTVSWYQQALGQGPQFIFQYYEEEERQRGNFPDRFSGHQFPNYSSELNVNALLLGDSALYLCASSLGTATTEAFFGQGTRLTVV.

This clonotype was seen only a few times. The J gene is TRBJ2-4, the V gene TRBV7-9; possibly TRBD1 for D (6 bases). The V and J ends lost 1 base and 7 bases respectively, with 11 bases between them. Germline V gives CDR1 SEHNR, CDR2 FQNEAQ (reference sequence). The CDR3 is made up of 14 amino acids. The CDR3 DNA follows: TGTGCCAGCAGCTTAGGTGGGGGCTTGAACATTCAGTACTTC. Protein product: CASSLGGGLNIQYF.

The CDR3 DNA reads as TGTGCCAGCTACAGGGGGATTAATTACAATGAGCAGTTCTTC. Encoded protein: CASYRGINYNEQFF. V and J are TRBV6-1 and TRBJ2-1; the match to TRBD1 covers 8 bases. This CDR3 has 14 amino acids. V shed 8 bases, J shed 4 bases, and the junction held 7 bases outside the gene matches. Germline V gene sequence: CDR1 MNHNS, CDR2 SASEGT.

Only a few counts were recorded for this clonotype. The V call is TRBV4-1, the J call TRBJ2-3; 7 bases match TRBD2. This CDR3 has 17 residues. V lost 0 bases to trimming and J lost 0 bases; unmatched junction nucleotides: 6. Germline CDR1 reads MGHRA; CDR2 reads YSYEKL. In nucleotides, the CDR3 is TGCGCCAGCAGCCAAGATTGGGGACTACCTAGCACAGATACGCAGTATTTT. This codes for CASSQDWGLPSTDTQYF.

This clonotype was found a few times. This chain uses TRBV7-9 with TRBJ1-1; D might be TRBD1 (5 bases). Germline CDR1 SEHNR, CDR2 FQNEAQ (reference sequence). The CDR3 runs 12 residues. The V end was cut by 7 bases, the J end by 5 bases, with 11 bases between. CDR3 bases: TGTGCCAGCACCACATGGGGGACTGAAGCTTTCTTT. Its translation: CASTTWGTEAFF.

V is TRBV7-2 and J is TRBJ2-7, with D perhaps given as TRBD1 or TRBD2 (5 bases each). CDR3 size: 17 residues. V was clipped by 3 bases and J by 5 bases, with 23 bases between them. Germline assignment: CDR1 SGHTA and CDR2 FQGNSA. DNA for the CDR3: TGTGCCAGCAGCTTGGATCGGGGCCCCAGGGCCTGGCACGAGCAGTACTTC. This gives the protein CASSLDRGPRAWHEQYF.

CDR3 sequence (DNA): TGTGCCAGCAGCCCCCGGAGCGCGCTTGCCCAAGAGACCCAGTACTTC. Protein sequence: CASSPRSALAQETQYF. V usage is TRBV11-2 and J usage is TRBJ2-5; D gene uncertain. V shed 5 bases and J shed 1 base, with 17 bases lying between them. CDR1 SGHAT and CDR2 FQNNGV come from the germline V gene. The CDR3 covers 16 residues.